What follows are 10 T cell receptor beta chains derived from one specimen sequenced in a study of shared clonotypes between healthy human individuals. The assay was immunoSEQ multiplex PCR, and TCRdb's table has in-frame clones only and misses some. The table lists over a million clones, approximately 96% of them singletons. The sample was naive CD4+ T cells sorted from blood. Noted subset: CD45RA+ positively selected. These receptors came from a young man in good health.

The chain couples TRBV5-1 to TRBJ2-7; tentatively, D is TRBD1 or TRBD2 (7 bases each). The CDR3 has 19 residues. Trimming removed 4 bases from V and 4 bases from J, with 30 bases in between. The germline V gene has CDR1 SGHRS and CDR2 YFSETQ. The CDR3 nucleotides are TGCGCCAGCAGCCCATCAGGGGGGAGGGCCGTCAACCTAATGTACGAGCAGTACTTC. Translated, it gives CASSPSGGRAVNLMYEQYF.

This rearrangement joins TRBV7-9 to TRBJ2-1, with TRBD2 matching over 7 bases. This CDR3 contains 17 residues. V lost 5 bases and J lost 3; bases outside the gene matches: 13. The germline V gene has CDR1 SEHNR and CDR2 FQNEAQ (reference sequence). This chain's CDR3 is CASSPGGWDYNYNEQFF. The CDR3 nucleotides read TGTGCCAGCAGCCCCGGGGGATGGGACTACAACTACAATGAGCAGTTCTTC.

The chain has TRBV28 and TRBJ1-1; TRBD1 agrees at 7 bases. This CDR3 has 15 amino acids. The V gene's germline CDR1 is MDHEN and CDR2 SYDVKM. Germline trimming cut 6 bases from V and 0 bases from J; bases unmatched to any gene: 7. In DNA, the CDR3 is TGTGCCAGCAGACCCGCTACAGGGGTGAACACTGAAGCTTTCTTT. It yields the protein CASRPATGVNTEAFF.

CDR3 nucleotides: TGTGCCAGCAGCCCAACGGGGGGAGTGTTCACTGAAGCTTTCTTT. Its translation: CASSPTGGVFTEAFF. The V gene is TRBV11-2, the J gene TRBJ1-1, with D perhaps TRBD1 (5 bases). The CDR3 contains 15 residues. The V and J ends lost 5 bases and 4 bases respectively, with 17 bases between them. Germline V CDR1 and CDR2: SGHAT, FQNNGV. Based on the CDR3 plus reference TRBV11-2 and TRBJ1-1, the full variable domain is EAGVAQSPRYKIIEKRQSVAFWCNPISGHATLYWYQQILGQGPKLLIQFQNNGVVDDSQLPKDRFSAERLKGVDSTLKIQPAKLEDSAVYLCASSPTGGVFTEAFFGQGTRLTVV.

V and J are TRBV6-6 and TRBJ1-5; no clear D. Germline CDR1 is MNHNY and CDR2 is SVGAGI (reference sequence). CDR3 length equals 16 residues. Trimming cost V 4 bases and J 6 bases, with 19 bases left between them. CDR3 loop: CASSFEAQERGQPQHF. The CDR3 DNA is TGTGCCAGCAGTTTTGAGGCCCAGGAACGAGGTCAGCCCCAGCATTTT.

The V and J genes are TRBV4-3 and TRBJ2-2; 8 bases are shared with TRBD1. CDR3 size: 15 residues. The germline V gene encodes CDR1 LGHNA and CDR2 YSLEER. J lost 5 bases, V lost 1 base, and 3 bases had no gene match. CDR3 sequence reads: CASSQAGQATGELFF. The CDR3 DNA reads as TGCGCCAGCAGCCAAGCGGGACAGGCTACCGGGGAGCTGTTTTTT.

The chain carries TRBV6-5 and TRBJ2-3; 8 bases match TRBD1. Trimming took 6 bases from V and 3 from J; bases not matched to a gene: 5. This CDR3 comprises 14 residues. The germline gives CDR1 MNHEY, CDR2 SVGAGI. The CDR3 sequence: CASSQRQGTDTQYF. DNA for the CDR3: TGTGCCAGCAGCCAGCGACAGGGGACAGATACGCAGTATTTT.

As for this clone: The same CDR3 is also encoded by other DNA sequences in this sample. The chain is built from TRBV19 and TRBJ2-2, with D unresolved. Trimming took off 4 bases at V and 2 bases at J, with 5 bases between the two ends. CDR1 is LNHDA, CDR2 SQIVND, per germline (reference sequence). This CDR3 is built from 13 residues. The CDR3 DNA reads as TGTGCCAGTAGTACCCCCAACACCGGGGAGCTGTTTTTT. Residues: CASSTPNTGELFF. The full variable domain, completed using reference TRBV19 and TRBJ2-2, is DGGITQSPKYLFRKEGQNVTLSCEQNLNHDAMYWYRQDPGQGLRLIYYSQIVNDFQKGDIAEGYSVSREKKESFPLTVTSAQKNPTAFYLCASSTPNTGELFFGEGSRLTVL.

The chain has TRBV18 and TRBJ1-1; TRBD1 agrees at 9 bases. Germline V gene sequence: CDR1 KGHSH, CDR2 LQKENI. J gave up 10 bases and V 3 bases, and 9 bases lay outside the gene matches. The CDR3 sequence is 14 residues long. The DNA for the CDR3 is TGTGCCAGCTCACCGGGACAGGGATTTCGTGTAGCTTTCTTT. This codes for CASSPGQGFRVAFF.

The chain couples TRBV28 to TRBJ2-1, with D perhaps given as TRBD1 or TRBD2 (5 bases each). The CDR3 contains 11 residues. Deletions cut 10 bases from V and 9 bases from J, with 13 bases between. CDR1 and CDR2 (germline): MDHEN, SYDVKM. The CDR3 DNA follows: TGTGCCATTCGGGGCGGCGGTGAGCAGTTCTTC. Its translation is CAIRGGGEQFF.